This TCR beta chain was recovered during a study of cytomegalovirus exposure and HLA in healthy donors (dated by TCRdb to about 2017). Some background on the complete study: An earlier analysis of 587 of the donors reported 276 Gb of sequence data and some 110 million unique TCR beta sequences obtained from about 179 million T cells. Roughly 310 gigabases of sequencing data and tens of millions of unique TCR sequences were included in an early release covering 550 to 800 HLA-typed donors. Of the roughly 400 genotyped donors, 80% to 90% were placed in the genetic ancestry cluster associated with self-reported Caucasian donors. The study aimed to test whether cataloging public T cell receptors could reveal signatures of past pathogen exposure. The study used immunosequencing to profile the T cell repertoires of approximately 650 subjects and linked those repertoires to cytomegalovirus serostatus. In addition to the first cohort of several hundred subjects, a separate validation cohort of approximately 130 different subjects was used. High-throughput TCR immunosequencing, statistical association of individual TCRs with disease status, and machine learning were combined to predict cytomegalovirus infection status. In a later analysis, previously published TCR beta repertoires from several hundred donors were re-analyzed and high-resolution HLA genotyping was added so that TCR occurrence patterns could be studied. Rather than drawing on any new phenotypic data, the later analysis identified candidate immune exposures from TCR beta sequences and the way those sequences occurred across donors. To decide whether each TCR beta V gene segment behaved as functional or pseudogenic, an earlier analysis of 587 of the donors relied on high-throughput TCR beta sequencing. Alongside the repertoire data, information on donor age, sex, ethnicity and CMV serostatus was compiled. In a later genetic analysis, genome-wide SNP genotypes for about 60% of the 666 donors were used, and that subset was treated as a discovery cohort. Every discovery cohort repertoire had been produced on one sequencing platform. HLA typing included class I and class II loci at four-digit resolution. The number of typed donors differed by locus: about 629-640 for A, B, C, DRB1 and DQB1; 522 for DQA1; 606 for DPA1; and some 430 for DPB1. Five DR-DQ haplotypes were treated as single units for association and clustering because of strong linkage in the cohort. On average, roughly 200,000 unique TCR beta nucleotide sequences were sequenced per donor among more than 350 genotyped donors of the cohort, with roughly a sixth of those sequences being non-productive.

Study-wide findings and limitations: In a later analysis, TCR association rates were found to vary across HLA loci, with the most associated TCRs seen for DRB1 alleles and the fewest for HLA-C alleles. Linkage disequilibrium might explain the correlated functional status among segregating V segments, but an unknown experimental factor could not be ruled out. In a later genetic analysis, fewer N-insertions in productive TCRs were reported among donors in an Asian-associated ancestry cluster than the roughly 670-donor mean. According to a later analysis, parvovirus B19, influenza, CMV and Epstein-Barr virus appeared linked to several top co-occurrence clusters. Cytomegalovirus status was reported to be diagnosed by the classifier with high specificity and sensitivity in both the original and validation cohorts. A later genetic analysis associated a missense DCLRE1C variant with V-gene and J-gene trimming of TCR beta chains, and an independent cohort replicated the association. Sequencing depth was assumed to be roughly uniform across donors in the presence/absence analyses, though that assumption may not hold. Assigning TCR associations to individual alleles was difficult when HLA alleles, especially DR and DQ, strongly co-occurred. The earlier analysis of some 560 of the donors excluded fewer than 20 rarely observed V segments, including chromosome 9 orphons, because counts were too low. A few of the identified cytomegalovirus-associated TCR beta chains were confirmed in vitro to be specific for cytomegalovirus antigens. According to a later analysis, most CMV-associated TCR beta chains appeared to be HLA-restricted, and the HLA associations seemed to be driven largely by CMV exposure. This cohort had only TCR beta chains sequenced, and the lack of alpha or paired-chain data limited which features could be detected. In the study, approximately 150 TCR beta chains were listed as associated with cytomegalovirus. The only immune exposure information available for the cohort was CMV serostatus. Broadly in line with IMGT annotations, most TCR beta V segments showed up in productive rearrangements about 87% or about 30% of the time in an earlier analysis of 587 of the donors. A cluster of highly shared sequence variants was judged likely to represent a technical artifact of the sequencing pipeline. While some public TCRs were present in many individuals, most TCR sequences turned up only very rarely across donors. A further reported finding was that TCR beta sequences accurately predicted the HLA-A and HLA-B alleles for most subjects in the first cohort. A later analysis found that HLA-associated TCR beta chains were more clonally expanded and had lower generation probabilities than equally common non-associated chains. It was suggested by the authors that the approach could potentially be generalized to other disease states and immunological phenotypes. At a false discovery rate of 0.05, a later analysis linked 16,000 or so TCR beta sequences to specific HLA alleles. Because HLA typing was missing for some donors at each locus, association tests included only the typed subset.

Notes on this clone: It lacks a known antigen. Nothing much larger sits one base from this clone, and base qualities are not available.

The library relied on the immunoSEQ multiplex PCR assay. The multiplex PCR relied on a mix of 60 forward primers for TCR Vbeta segments and 13 reverse primers for TCR Jbeta segments. Amplification of the CDR3 region of rearranged TCR beta genes was performed with a multiplex PCR assay on genomic DNA. The Illumina HiSeq System was used to sequence the amplified TCR beta libraries as 87-base-pair reads. The study's own analysis went as follows. A later analysis tallied tens of millions of unique TCR beta chains across the 700 or so repertoires, and some 12 million of those chains were shared by two or more donors. Raw reads were error-corrected and collapsed into unique sequences by a nearest-neighbor algorithm in which closely related sequences were merged to remove PCR and sequencing errors. To assign V, D and J gene segments, CDR3 sequences were aligned to IMGT reference sequences. Each retained sequence needed at least a six-nucleotide match to both a V gene segment and a J gene segment. Rearrangements were classified as productive when the CDR3 lacked stop codons and remained in frame with V and J, and all other rearrangements were classified as non-productive. Following IMGT convention, CDR3 was defined as the stretch from the second conserved V-encoded cysteine to the conserved J-encoded phenylalanine. In an earlier analysis of more than 550 of the donors, sequences lacking an unambiguous match to a single V gene segment were excluded. An earlier analysis of fewer than 650 of the donors classified V segments as functional when productive rearrangements were above 56.7% and as segregating when the standard deviation between donors was above 5%. A statistical classification framework was built for diagnosing cytomegalovirus status from the catalog of TCR beta chain sequences. In a later analysis, V and J genes were assigned by comparing TCR nucleotide sequences against IMGT/GENE-DB human TR gene sequences. In a later analysis, CDR3 sequences and most-parsimonious VDJ recombination scenarios were assigned using the TCRdist pipeline. A later analysis defined each TCR beta chain by its CDR3 amino acid sequence plus V-gene family, and excluded reads lacking a unique V-gene family. To address suspected cross-contamination and a sequencing artifact, a later analysis removed approximately 600 highly shared, low-generation-probability nucleotide sequences. In a later analysis, a clonal expansion index for each public chain was calculated from normalized within-repertoire ranks of inferred template counts. Generation probabilities in a later analysis came from a VDJ recombination model fitted to out-of-frame rearrangements, and those results were checked against IGoR. Hypergeometric tests were used in a later analysis to score TCR-TCR, TCR-HLA and TCR-CMV co-occurrence, with a repertoire-size bias correction applied to the TCR pairs. A later analysis estimated false discovery rates by permuting HLA or CMV assignments 20 times. In a later analysis, co-occurring TCRs were grouped using DBSCAN, with TCRdist sequence similarity added in when clustering inside HLA-allele-positive subsets. Repertoires with fewer than 30,000 or more than 120,000 public chains were left out of co-occurrence clustering, as were several repertoires with anomalous nucleotide sharing. TCRdb mirrors the immuneACCESS table, restricted to in-frame sequences. Some clones are absent from its copies; in checked studies, under half trace to an unresolved V gene, and the reason for the others is unknown. The DNA gave D and trimming, while V, J and clone size come from that table. The sample yields 100,000 to 150,000 clones; over 80% were counted once. The top ten constitute around 20% of the sample.

The cohort consisted of 600 or so healthy bone marrow donors. At the time of sampling, all cohort members were nominally healthy, though unrecorded immune exposures were likely present. The donor was CMV seropositive and belonged to the group of 250 to 300 seropositive cohort members. Every donor gave a peripheral blood sample, and the peripheral blood mononuclear cells from that sample were used for TCR beta sequencing. Genomic DNA was extracted from the blood cell samples with the Qiagen DNeasy Blood Extraction Kit. This sequence originates from a man between 18 and 29 years old in good health and CMV-seropositive. The sequenced sample consisted of PBMCs.

The CDR3 amino acid sequence is: CASSLVGREVGQPQHF. The DNA is TGTGCCAGCAGCTTAGTGGGTCGGGAGGTGGGACAGCCCCAGCATTTT. The chain joins TRBV7-9 to TRBJ1-5, with the identity of the D gene unclear. Trimming at the junction amounts to 1 base on V and 7 bases on J, and the germline ends lie 17 bases apart. The CDR3 covers 16 residues, taking in both the cysteine and the phenylalanine. Left in the record is the CDR3 DNA by itself, 48 bases read in frame from the first base. For CDR1 and CDR2, the germline V gene (reference sequence) lists SEHNR and FQNEAQ.